These T cell receptor beta chains were read from a single sample in a study of OX40 agonist ivuxolimab in advanced cancers. Clones were read by immunoSEQ multiplex PCR, and TCRdb kept only the in-frame ones, dropping some. The data hold some 97,000 clones, with just over 90% observed a single time. The sample consisted of CD4+ or CD8+ T cells sorted from blood, taken in a trial of the OX40 agonist ivuxolimab. These receptor sequences come from an adult with an advanced solid tumor such as melanoma, head and neck, liver or kidney cancer. The CDR3 runs from the conserved cysteine through the conserved F or W. D genes are given only for firm matches. Size is omitted from some rows. Given values are once, few, many or a class for expanded clones.

v_call	clone_size	j_call	d_call	cdr3_nt	cdr3_aa
TRBV10-3	-	TRBJ2-1	-	TGTGCCATCAGTGGGTTTGCAGACAATGAGCAGTTCTTC	CAISGFADNEQFF
TRBV5-6	-	TRBJ2-1	-	TGTGCCAGCAGCTTGGTGGGTTTCAACTACAATGAGCAGTTCTTC	CASSLVGFNYNEQFF
TRBV28	-	TRBJ2-3	-	TGTGCCAGCAGTTTATCCGGGTCCACAGATACGCAGTATTTT	CASSLSGSTDTQYF
TRBV9	-	TRBJ2-2	TRBD2	TGTGCCAGCAGGCGGGCGGGAGAGGCCGGGGAGCTGTTTTTT	CASRRAGEAGELFF
TRBV7-2	-	TRBJ2-2	-	TGTGCCAGCAGCACTTACACCGGGGAGCTGTTTTTT	CASSTYTGELFF
TRBV19	-	TRBJ1-5	-	TGTGCCAGCCGTGAGGGGATCAATCAGCCCCAGCATTTT	CASREGINQPQHF
TRBV7-3	-	TRBJ2-1	-	TGTGCCAGCAGCCCATCTGTTACTAGGTCCCAATACAATGAGCAGTTCTTC	CASSPSVTRSQYNEQFF
TRBV19	-	TRBJ2-7	-	TGTGCCAGTAGTGCCGGGACGGGCATAAAGAGCTCCTACGAGCAGTACTTC	CASSAGTGIKSSYEQYF
TRBV28	-	TRBJ1-5	-	TGTGCCAGCAGTTTCCGGAGGGGTTTGGGCAATCAGCCCCAGCATTTT	CASSFRRGLGNQPQHF
TRBV7-2	-	TRBJ2-7	-	TGTGCCAGCAGCTCCACCGCGGGTACCTACGAGCAGTACTTC	CASSSTAGTYEQYF
TRBV6-5	-	TRBJ2-3	-	TGTGCCAGCATGCTACTGGGTGCTGGCACAGATACGCAGTATTTT	CASMLLGAGTDTQYF
TRBV5-6	once	TRBJ1-1	-	TGTGCCAGCAGCTTTGGGACTGAAGCTTTCTTT	CASSFGTEAFF
TRBV11-3	-	TRBJ2-7	TRBD1	TGTACCAGCAGCTTAGTCACAGGGGGCTTCGGTGAGCAGTACTTC	CTSSLVTGGFGEQYF
TRBV7-9	-	TRBJ1-3	-	TGTGCCAGCAGCTCGGGCGGGGTTGGAAACACCATATATTTT	CASSSGGVGNTIYF
TRBV18	-	TRBJ2-7	-	TGTGCCAGCTCGCTAGGAGGGCGCTACGAGCAGTACTTC	CASSLGGRYEQYF
TRBV30	-	TRBJ1-1	TRBD1	TGTGCCTGGAGTAACCAGGGGGTGCGGGCTTTCTTT	CAWSNQGVRAFF
TRBV5-4	-	TRBJ2-5	TRBD2	TGTGCCAGCAGCATAGCGGGAGGCGGAGAGACCCAGTACTTC	CASSIAGGGETQYF
TRBV2	-	TRBJ2-1	TRBD2	TGTGCCAGCAGTGAAGCGCTTGGGGGACTAGCCTACAATGAGCAGTTCTTC	CASSEALGGLAYNEQFF
TRBV29-1	-	TRBJ2-5	TRBD1	TGCAGCGTTGATGCAGGGGGAGAGACCCAGTACTTC	CSVDAGGETQYF
TRBV18	-	TRBJ2-7	TRBD2	TGTGCCAGCTCACCCCTCTCGACTAGCGTTTTTCCCTACGAGCAGTACTTC	CASSPLSTSVFPYEQYF
TRBV6-5	-	TRBJ2-1	-	TGTGCCAGCAGTTACTCGCGTATCAATGAGCAGTTCTTC	CASSYSRINEQFF
TRBV10-3	-	TRBJ2-3	-	TGTGCCATCAGTGAGTCCTCACCCCGCACAGATACGCAGTATTTT	CAISESSPRTDTQYF
TRBV2	-	TRBJ2-4	-	TGTGCCAGCAGTGAAGAAGGAGGAATAGCCAAAAACATTCAGTACTTC	CASSEEGGIAKNIQYF
TRBV21-1	-	TRBJ2-7	-	TGTGCCAGCAGCAAATGCCCAACAGGGAGGGGAACCTACGAGCAGTACTTC	CASSKCPTGRGTYEQYF
TRBV6-5	-	TRBJ2-3	TRBD1	TGTGCCAGCAGAGCCGGGACAGGGGGTATCGTTACGCAGTATTTT	CASRAGTGGIVTQYF
TRBV6-5	once	TRBJ2-7	TRBD1	TGTGCTTGTGAGGGACAGGGGGGCGAGCAGTACTTC	CACEGQGGEQYF
TRBV5-1	few	TRBJ2-5	-	TGCGCCAGCAGCGGGGGGTTTGCCCTCCAAGAGACCCAGTACTTC	CASSGGFALQETQYF
TRBV11-2	-	TRBJ2-1	-	TGTGCCAGCAGCCTATCGAGTTTTGGATACAATGAGCAGTTCTTC	CASSLSSFGYNEQFF
TRBV30	-	TRBJ2-3	-	TGTGCCTGGAGTGTCTCCACAGATACGCAGTATTTT	CAWSVSTDTQYF
TRBV6-1	few	TRBJ1-2	TRBD1	TGTGCCAGCAGCGACAGGGGGCACACCTTC	CASSDRGHTF
TRBV18	-	TRBJ2-7	TRBD2	TGTGCCAGCTCACCACAGACTAGCAGCTACGAGCAGTACTTC	CASSPQTSSYEQYF
TRBV7-9	-	TRBJ1-4	-	TGTGCCAGCAGCTTAGGAGCAGGGGAGGGGACTAATGAAAAACTGTTTTTT	CASSLGAGEGTNEKLFF
TRBV11-2	-	TRBJ2-1	-	TGTGCCAGCAGCTTAAGTCTCGGGAGCTACAATGAGCAGTTCTTC	CASSLSLGSYNEQFF
TRBV30	once	TRBJ1-6	-	TGTGCCTGGAGACACGGAGCTCCCCAGGACCTCCACTTT	CAWRHGAPQDLHF
TRBV6-1	-	TRBJ2-7	-	TGTGCCAGCAGTGAAATACAGGGATACGAGCAGTACTTC	CASSEIQGYEQYF
TRBV9	-	TRBJ1-2	TRBD1	TGTGCCAGCAGCTTAGGACAGGCTAACTATGGCTACACCTTC	CASSLGQANYGYTF
TRBV15	-	TRBJ2-1	-	TGTGCCACCAGCAGAGATTCGTATGAGCAGTTCTTC	CATSRDSYEQFF
TRBV7-2	once	TRBJ1-1	-	TGTGCCAGCAGCTTTCAGAGGAACACTGAAGCTTTCTTT	CASSFQRNTEAFF
TRBV19	-	TRBJ1-5	TRBD1	TGTGCCAGTAGTCCGGACAGGGGTAATCAGCCCCAGCATTTT	CASSPDRGNQPQHF
TRBV2	-	TRBJ1-5	-	TGTGCCAGCAGTGACAGGGTTAATCAGCCCCAGCATTTT	CASSDRVNQPQHF
TRBV5-6	once	TRBJ2-1	-	TGTGCCAGCAGCCATTTATTAGCGTTAGATGAGCAGTTCTTC	CASSHLLALDEQFF
TRBV6-4	-	TRBJ2-7	-	TGTGCCAGCATCCGACTTAGGGGGGGCTACGAGCAGTACTTC	CASIRLRGGYEQYF
TRBV10-3	-	TRBJ2-7	-	TGTGCCATCAGTGCCAGGGTCTACGAGCAGTACTTC	CAISARVYEQYF
TRBV27	-	TRBJ2-6	-	TGTGCCAGCAGTTTAGTCCCCAGTCCCTCTGGGGCCAACGTCCTGACTTTC	CASSLVPSPSGANVLTF
TRBV28	-	TRBJ2-5	-	TGTGCCAGCAAACTCGGCGGCCCGAACGAAGAGACCCAGTACTTC	CASKLGGPNEETQYF